These 29 T cell receptor beta chains share one sample of origin, sequenced in a study of T cell responses to AZD1222 COVID-19 vaccine. Sequencing used immunoSEQ multiplex PCR; TCRdb keeps in-frame clones, though not all of them. The data hold around 70,000 clones, with 60% to 85% observed a single time. Source: peripheral blood, taken on day 0 of AZD1222 vaccination. These receptors all stem from an adult in good health.

Worth noting for this clone: Since a much larger clone is just one base distant, this may be a read error. V and J are TRBV6-4 and TRBJ2-3, with 9 bases fitting TRBD2. The CDR3 has 15 amino acids. Per the germline V gene, CDR1 is MRHNA and CDR2 is SNTAGT. The CDR3 region has the DNA TGTGCCGGCAGTGACTCTAGCGGGGGCACAGATACGCAGTATTTT. This codes for CAGSDSSGGTDTQYF.

The chain recombines TRBV30 with TRBJ1-1, with unresolved D. The V end was cut by 4 bases, the J end by 0 bases, with 9 bases between. The CDR3 is 13 residues long. Germline V gene data show CDR1 as GTSNPN and CDR2 as SVGIG (reference sequence). CDR3 DNA: TGTGCCTGGAAAGGTAGTATGAACACTGAAGCTTTCTTT. Its translation: CAWKGSMNTEAFF. Using reference TRBV30 and TRBJ1-1 for the parts outside the CDR3, the full variable domain is SQTIHQWPATLVQPVGSPLSLECTVEGTSNPNLYWYRQAAGRGLQLLFYSVGIGQISSEVPQNLSASRPQDRQFILSSKKLLLSDSGFYLCAWKGSMNTEAFFGQGTRLTVV.

The V and J genes are TRBV5-5 and TRBJ1-3; possible D gene TRBD1, 5 bases. Germline assignment: CDR1 SGHKS and CDR2 YYEKEE (reference sequence). The CDR3 consists of 18 residues. Trimming pared 4 bases from V and 0 bases from J, leaving 20 bases between. Here the CDR3 reads CASSRSGRDSNSGNTIYF. As DNA, the CDR3 is TGTGCCAGCAGCCGCAGTGGGCGAGACAGTAACTCTGGAAACACCATATATTTT.

Written as DNA, the CDR3 is TGTGCCTGGAGTGTACGAACAGGGAGGCCCTACGAGCAGTACTTC. As protein: CAWSVRTGRPYEQYF. This chain joins TRBV30 and TRBJ2-7; D could derive from TRBD1 or TRBD2 (6 bases each). The CDR3 length is 15 residues. V lost 0 bases, J lost 2 bases, and 14 bases lay in between. The germline V gene has CDR1 GTSNPN and CDR2 SVGIG (reference sequence).

This chain links TRBV25-1 with TRBJ2-2; D not resolved. The CDR3 sequence is 13 residues long. Germline assignment: CDR1 MGHDK and CDR2 SYGVNS. Trimming cost V 6 bases and J 3 bases, with 8 bases left between them. The CDR3 reads CASRVADTGELFF. DNA of the CDR3: TGTGCCAGCAGGGTGGCGGACACCGGGGAGCTGTTTTTT. Full variable domain (missing parts from reference TRBV25-1 and TRBJ2-2): EADIYQTPRYLVIGTGKKITLECSQTMGHDKMYWYQQDPGMELHLIHYSYGVNSTEKGDLSSESTVSRIRTEHFPLTLESARPSHTSQYLCASRVADTGELFFGEGSRLTVL.

The chain couples TRBV11-1 to TRBJ2-1, with 12 bases identical to TRBD1. V was clipped by 4 bases and J by 8 bases; unmatched bases: 9. Germline lookup yields CDR1 SGHAT and CDR2 FQDESV (reference sequence). CDR3 length: 16 amino acids. CDR3 sequence: CASSSAGTGGLYEQFF. Written as DNA, the CDR3 is TGTGCCAGCAGCTCAGCCGGGACAGGGGGCTTGTATGAGCAGTTCTTC.

This clone was recorded a few times. J is TRBJ1-4 and V is TRBV6-6; 7 positions agree with TRBD1. Germline trimming cut 6 bases from V and 5 bases from J; bases unmatched to any gene: 3. CDR1 is MNHNY and CDR2 is SVGAGI in the germline V gene (reference sequence). The CDR3 has 13 amino acids. CDR3 coding DNA: TGTGCCAGCAGCGACAGGGTGAATGAAAAACTGTTTTTT. Its translation is CASSDRVNEKLFF.

This clone was observed a few times. CDR3 region: CASSPSGGSYNEQFF. CDR3 sequence (DNA): TGTGCCAGCTCACCATCCGGGGGATCCTACAATGAGCAGTTCTTC. The rearrangement links TRBV18 to TRBJ2-1, with a possible D match to TRBD2 (6 bases). Germline-derived CDR1 and CDR2 are KGHSH and LQKENI. The CDR3 covers 15 residues. V lost 2 bases to trimming and J lost 1 base, with 9 bases between them.

The rearrangement links TRBV5-1 to TRBJ1-2; TRBD1 might be the D (6 bases). The CDR3 runs to 15 residues. Trimming left V 4 bases short and J 4 bases short, with 17 bases between. Germline CDR1 SGHRS, CDR2 YFSETQ. In nucleotides, the CDR3 is TGCGCCAGCAGCCCCAGCGGGGGCCTCAGCTATGGCTACACCTTC. Translated, it gives CASSPSGGLSYGYTF.

The chain carries TRBV11-2 and TRBJ1-1; maybe TRBD1 (5 bases). Deletions cut 0 bases from V and 0 bases from J, with 14 bases between. The germline V gene encodes CDR1 SGHAT and CDR2 FQNNGV. There are 17 residues in the CDR3. CDR3 DNA sequence: TGTGCCAGCAGCTTAGATCATCGGGTGGGGGTGAACACTGAAGCTTTCTTT. This encodes CASSLDHRVGVNTEAFF.

This sequence joins TRBV6-2 or TRBV6-3 and TRBJ1-1; D call uncertain. The germline V and J ends were trimmed by 4 bases and 4 bases, with 10 bases remaining between them. The length of the CDR3 is 13 residues. The germline gives CDR1 MNHEY, CDR2 SVGEGT. CDR3 bases: TGTGCCAGCAGTTCCCGGGCGAGCACTGAAGCTTTCTTT. It is translated as CASSSRASTEAFF.

This clone was observed a single time. The chain carries TRBV18 and TRBJ1-2; D uncertain. V lost 3 bases, J lost 0 bases, and 8 bases lay in between. There are 14 residues in the CDR3. In germline, CDR1 is KGHSH, CDR2 LQKENI. The CDR3 protein is CASSPKEANYGYTF. The CDR3 coding sequence is TGTGCCAGCTCACCGAAGGAAGCTAACTATGGCTACACCTTC.

The chain employs TRBV9 and TRBJ1-1; 10 nucleotides agree with TRBD1. Germline CDR1 is SGDLS and CDR2 is YYNGEE. With V trimmed by 0 bases and J by 4 bases, 0 bases remained unmatched. The CDR3 covers 14 residues. CDR3: CASSVGDRGTEAFF. CDR3 sequence (DNA): TGTGCCAGCAGCGTAGGGGACAGGGGCACTGAAGCTTTCTTT. Based on the CDR3 plus reference TRBV9 and TRBJ1-1, the full variable domain is DSGVTQTPKHLITATGQRVTLRCSPRSGDLSVYWYQQSLDQGLQFLIQYYNGEERAKGNILERFSAQQFPDLHSELNLSSLELGDSALYFCASSVGDRGTEAFFGQGTRLTVV.

The V call is TRBV5-1, the J call TRBJ1-4; tentative D call: TRBD1 (5 bases). This CDR3 is built from 14 residues. Germline assignment: CDR1 SGHRS and CDR2 YFSETQ. The ends were cut back, 0 bases at V and 10 bases at J, with 13 bases in the middle. DNA of the CDR3: TGCGCCAGCAGCTTGGGGACCCAGGGAGCAAAACTGTTTTTT. Encoded protein: CASSLGTQGAKLFF.

The J gene is TRBJ2-1, the V gene TRBV24-1, with 7 bases fitting TRBD1. The V and J ends lost 4 bases and 6 bases, in that order; junction bases with no gene match: 8. Germline CDR1 and CDR2: KGHDR and SFDVKD. CDR3 length: 15 amino acids. The DNA for the CDR3 is TGTGCCACCAGTGAGCCGAACAGGGGTAGCAATGAGCAGTTCTTC. Its protein is CATSEPNRGSNEQFF.

V and J are TRBV7-3 and TRBJ2-2; 7 bases line up with TRBD1. V lost 5 bases to trimming and J lost 8 bases; unmatched junction nucleotides: 11. Germline V gene data show CDR1 as SGHTA and CDR2 as FQGTGA. There are 15 residues in the CDR3. CDR3: CASSTLQGKSGELFF. The CDR3 DNA follows: TGTGCCAGCAGCACACTACAGGGGAAATCAGGGGAGCTGTTTTTT. Looking up the rest from reference TRBV7-3 and TRBJ2-2 gives the full variable domain: GAGVSQTPSNKVTEKGKYVELRCDPISGHTALYWYRQSLGQGPEFLIYFQGTGAADDSGLPNDRFFAVRPEGSVSTLKIQRTERGDSAVYLCASSTLQGKSGELFFGEGSRLTVL.

As DNA, the CDR3 is TGTGCCAGCTCACCTCGGGACGGCGGCTACACCTTC. It translates to CASSPRDGGYTF. The chain couples TRBV18 to TRBJ1-2, with D perhaps TRBD1 (5 bases). Per germline, CDR1 KGHSH and CDR2 LQKENI. The CDR3 length is 12 residues. V gave up 3 bases and J gave up 8 bases, with 10 bases separating them.

This chain uses TRBV6-6 with TRBJ1-5; D call uncertain. Trimming pared 6 bases from V and 0 bases from J, leaving 12 bases between. Germline V gives CDR1 MNHNY, CDR2 SVGAGI (reference sequence). The CDR3 sequence is 15 residues long. DNA for the CDR3: TGTGCCAGCAGGACAACCCCTATTAGCAATCAGCCCCAGCATTTT. As protein: CASRTTPISNQPQHF.

The chain recombines TRBV5-1 with TRBJ2-1, with unresolved D. V dropped 1 base and J dropped 0 bases, with 14 bases sitting between them. Germline V gene sequence: CDR1 SGHRS, CDR2 YFSETQ. This CDR3 contains 17 residues. The CDR3 DNA sequence: TGCGCCAGCAGCTTGTTAGGAAGACGTAACTCCTACAATGAGCAGTTCTTC. Amino acids: CASSLLGRRNSYNEQFF.

The genes are TRBV4-1 and TRBJ1-1, with 8 bases identical to TRBD1. Trimming removed 1 base from V and 4 bases from J; junction bases left unmatched: 5. The germline CDR1 and CDR2 sequences are MGHRA and YSYEKL. The CDR3 runs 15 residues. CDR3 residues: CASSQVPTGGTEAFF. The CDR3 nucleotides are TGCGCCAGCAGCCAAGTACCAACAGGGGGCACTGAAGCTTTCTTT.

The chain is built from TRBV6-4 and TRBJ2-1; D is unclear. The CDR3 has 13 residues. CDR1 is MRHNA, CDR2 SNTAGT, per germline. V was trimmed by 4 bases and J by 5 bases, leaving 9 bases between them. The CDR3 DNA sequence: TGTGCCAGCAGTGCCGACGCCAACAATGAGCAGTTCTTC. Its protein is CASSADANNEQFF.

The V and J genes are TRBV7-2 and TRBJ2-3; D remains ambiguous. Germline V gene sequence: CDR1 SGHTA, CDR2 FQGNSA. The CDR3 sequence is 11 residues long. Trimming cost V 8 bases and J 4 bases, with 7 bases left between them. The CDR3, as DNA: TGTGCCAGCTCTGGGGCAGATACGCAGTATTTT. Its protein is CASSGADTQYF.

The CDR3 protein is CASKATGGYGYTF. In nucleotides, the CDR3 is TGTGCCAGCAAGGCGACAGGGGGCTATGGCTACACCTTC. V usage is TRBV6-5 and J usage is TRBJ1-2, with 9 positions matching TRBD1. The CDR3 is 13 amino acids. Per germline, CDR1 MNHEY and CDR2 SVGAGI. J lost 4 bases, V lost 7 bases, and 4 bases had no gene match.

This sequence joins TRBV13 and TRBJ2-3; 11 bases align to TRBD2. Germline trimming cut 0 bases from V and 3 bases from J; bases unmatched to any gene: 2. Germline-derived CDR1 and CDR2 are PRHDT and FYEKMQ (reference sequence). The CDR3 loop spans 16 amino acids. This CDR3 is CASSLGASGGTDTQYF. The CDR3 DNA reads TGTGCCAGCAGCTTAGGAGCTAGCGGGGGGACAGATACGCAGTATTTT.

This clone was picked up a small number of times. The CDR3, as DNA: TGTGCCAGCAGTGAAGAGGGACAGGGTTTTAACGAGCAGTACTTC. Protein: CASSEEGQGFNEQYF. The V gene is TRBV2, the J gene TRBJ2-7; TRBD1 matches at 9 bases. The CDR3 extends over 15 amino acids. Losses at the gene ends were 1 base for V and 5 bases for J; bases not matched to a gene: 6. Germline CDR1 and CDR2: SNHLY and FYNNEI.

V usage is TRBV6-5 and J usage is TRBJ2-7, with 7 bases lining up with TRBD1. The V segment lost 9 bases and the J segment 2 bases; nucleotides outside the gene matches: 7. The germline V gene has CDR1 MNHEY and CDR2 SVGAGI. The CDR3 loop spans 13 amino acids. The CDR3 loop is CASTPGQTYEQYF. Written as DNA, the CDR3 is TGTGCCAGTACTCCGGGACAGACCTACGAGCAGTACTTC.

This rearrangement joins TRBV10-3 to TRBJ2-5; 8 bases align to TRBD2. CDR3 size: 13 residues. Trimming took 11 bases from V and 4 from J; bases not matched to a gene: 9. The germline V gene encodes CDR1 ENHRY and CDR2 SYGVKD. CDR3 protein: CAAESSGGETQYF. The CDR3 DNA is TGTGCCGCGGAGTCCAGCGGGGGAGAGACCCAGTACTTC.

The V gene is TRBV7-2, the J gene TRBJ2-3, with 12 bases identical to TRBD2. Per germline, CDR1 SGHTA and CDR2 FQGNSA. The CDR3 sequence is 16 residues long. The V gene end was trimmed by 4 bases and the J gene end by 0 bases; junction bases not matched to a gene: 2. The DNA for the CDR3 is TGTGCCAGCAGCTCTCTAGCGGGGGGGAGCACAGATACGCAGTATTTT. It codes for CASSSLAGGSTDTQYF. The full variable domain, with the rest looked up from reference TRBV7-2 and TRBJ2-3, is GAGVSQSPSNKVTEKGKDVELRCDPISGHTALYWYRQSLGQGLEFLIYFQGNSAPDKSGLPSDRFSAERTGGSVSTLTIQRTQQEDSAVYLCASSSLAGGSTDTQYFGPGTRLTVL.

This chain uses TRBV5-4 with TRBJ1-2; the D gene is possibly TRBD1 (5 bases). CDR3 size: 13 residues. Germline V gene lookup returns CDR1 SGHNT and CDR2 YYREEE (reference sequence). V was shortened by 4 bases and J by 8 bases, with 15 bases between the two germline ends. This CDR3 reads CASSPGQGAGYTF. CDR3 nucleotides: TGTGCCAGCAGCCCGGGTCAGGGCGCGGGCTACACCTTC.